Presented here are 15 T cell receptor beta chains from one specimen sequenced in a study of shared clonotypes between healthy human individuals. Naive CD8 cells comprised CD45RO-negative, CCR7-positively selected cells, excluding terminally differentiated effector memory CD45RA+ cells. Some clones are missing from TCRdb's copy, which holds only in-frame ones; the method was immunoSEQ multiplex PCR. The table shows about 580,000 clones, with 98% occurring only once. The sample taken for sequencing was naive CD8+ T cells sorted from blood. These receptors all stem from a man aged 30 to 39 in good health.

The rearrangement joins TRBV7-3 to TRBJ2-1; no clear D gene. Germline CDR1 and CDR2: SGHTA and FQGTGA. Trimming took off 1 base at V and 5 bases at J, with 6 bases between the two ends. CDR3 size: 13 residues. CDR3 protein: CASSLKPHNEQFF. In nucleotides, the CDR3 is TGTGCCAGCAGCTTAAAACCCCACAATGAGCAGTTCTTC.

This chain connects TRBV4-3 to TRBJ2-7; 7 bases agree with TRBD2. The CDR3 covers 14 residues. Trimming removed 4 bases from V and 3 bases from J; junction bases left unmatched: 6. Germline lookup yields CDR1 LGHNA and CDR2 YSLEER. CDR3 protein: CASSPFTGGYEQYF. The CDR3 DNA sequence: TGCGCCAGCAGCCCCTTCACGGGAGGCTACGAGCAGTACTTC.

The count of this clone is one. The chain combines TRBV5-6 with TRBJ1-2, with TRBD1 matching over 11 bases. Germline CDR1 and CDR2: SGHDT and YYEEEE. V trimming: 4 bases; J trimming: 7 bases; junction bases outside the gene matches: 15. The CDR3 loop spans 17 amino acids. This CDR3 reads CASSSPITGQGVGGYTF. The CDR3 nucleotides read TGTGCCAGCAGCAGCCCGATTACGGGACAGGGGGTTGGTGGCTACACCTTC. Using reference TRBV5-6 and TRBJ1-2 for the parts outside the CDR3, the full variable domain is DAGVTQSPTHLIKTRGQQVTLRCSPKSGHDTVSWYQQALGQGPQFIFQYYEEEERQRGNFPDRFSGHQFPNYSSELNVNALLLGDSALYLCASSSPITGQGVGGYTFGSGTRLTVV.

The V gene is TRBV6-5, the J gene TRBJ1-4, with TRBD1 identical over 12 bases. Germline loops: CDR1 MNHEY, CDR2 SVGAGI. The CDR3 loop spans 16 amino acids. Germline trimming cut 4 bases from V and 3 bases from J; bases unmatched to any gene: 3. The CDR3 spells CASSWDRGPANEKLFF. DNA of the CDR3: TGTGCCAGCAGTTGGGACAGGGGGCCAGCTAATGAAAAACTGTTTTTT.

The chain uses TRBV7-9 and TRBJ2-2; 10 bases are shared with TRBD2. J lost 6 bases, V lost 5 bases, and 6 bases had no gene match. CDR3 size: 15 residues. Germline V gene lookup returns CDR1 SEHNR and CDR2 FQNEAQ (reference sequence). The CDR3 sequence: CASSGLAGDPGELFF. The CDR3 DNA reads as TGTGCCAGCAGCGGTCTAGCGGGAGACCCCGGGGAGCTGTTTTTT.

The chain is built from TRBV2 and TRBJ1-5; the match to TRBD1 covers 8 bases. CDR3 size: 16 residues. Per germline, CDR1 SNHLY and CDR2 FYNNEI. The V and J ends lost 4 bases and 7 bases, in that order; junction bases with no gene match: 12. DNA of the CDR3: TGTGCCAGCAGTGTCGACGGACAGGGAGGGGTGCAGCCCCAGCATTTT. Residues: CASSVDGQGGVQPQHF. The whole variable domain, remainder taken from reference TRBV2 and TRBJ1-5, is EPEVTQTPSHQVTQMGQEVILRCVPISNHLYFYWYRQILGQKVEFLVSFYNNEISEKSEIFDDQFSVERPDGSNFTLKIRSTKLEDSAMYFCASSVDGQGGVQPQHFGDGTRLSIL.

V and J are TRBV5-8 and TRBJ2-7; 9 nucleotides match TRBD1. V dropped 1 base and J dropped 2; count of bases not matched to a gene: 7. CDR1 and CDR2 from the germline V gene are SGHTS and YDEGEE. The CDR3 spans 16 residues. For the CDR3, the DNA is TGTGCCAGCAGCTTGAAATGGGACAGGGAGACCTACGAGCAGTACTTC. Encoded protein: CASSLKWDRETYEQYF. Looking up the rest from reference TRBV5-8 and TRBJ2-7 gives the full variable domain: EAGVTQSPTHLIKTRGQQATLRCSPISGHTSVYWYQQALGLGLQFLLWYDEGEERNRGNFPPRFSGRQFPNYSSELNVNALELEDSALYLCASSLKWDRETYEQYFGPGTRLTVT.

On this clone itself: Within the sample, other DNA sequences also encode this same CDR3. The rearrangement links TRBV27 to TRBJ1-4; D not certain. Germline CDR1 and CDR2: MNHEY and SMNVEV (reference sequence). This CDR3 comprises 13 residues. Trimming removed 5 bases from V and 5 bases from J, with 9 bases in between. The DNA of the CDR3 is TGTGCCAGCAGTCTAACCGCCAATGAAAAACTGTTTTTT. Its protein product is CASSLTANEKLFF.

This chain joins TRBV13 and TRBJ2-7; 8 bases match TRBD1. With 1 base clipped from V and 3 bases from J, the junction kept 5 bases outside the gene matches. Germline V CDR1 and CDR2: PRHDT, FYEKMQ (reference sequence). The CDR3 runs 15 residues. The CDR3 spells CASSLEGTGYYEQYF. In nucleotides, the CDR3 is TGTGCCAGCAGCTTAGAAGGGACAGGCTACTACGAGCAGTACTTC. The complete variable domain, with remaining parts taken from reference TRBV13 and TRBJ2-7, reads AAGVIQSPRHLIKEKRETATLKCYPIPRHDTVYWYQQGPGQDPQFLISFYEKMQSDKGSIPDRFSAQQFSDYHSELNMSSLELGDSALYFCASSLEGTGYYEQYFGPGTRLTVT.

The count of this clone is one. The chain combines TRBV7-6 with TRBJ1-1; D is ambiguous. Trimming removed 1 base at V and 1 base at J, with 10 bases between. The germline gives CDR1 SGHVS, CDR2 FNYEAQ. CDR3 length equals 15 residues. The CDR3 nucleotides are TGTGCCAGCAGCTTAGGCCTCGGGAGGAACACTGAAGCTTTCTTT. It yields the protein CASSLGLGRNTEAFF.

The chain employs TRBV6-5 and TRBJ1-1, with no clear D. The germline V and J ends were trimmed by 0 bases and 6 bases, with 11 bases remaining between them. CDR1 is MNHEY, CDR2 SVGAGI, per germline. The CDR3 runs 14 residues. The CDR3 reads CASSYSRASSEAFF. Written as DNA, the CDR3 is TGTGCCAGCAGTTACTCGAGGGCATCTTCTGAAGCTTTCTTT.

The J gene is TRBJ2-7, the V gene TRBV19; TRBD2 matches 8 bases. This CDR3 has 15 amino acids. From germline, CDR1 is LNHDA and CDR2 SQIVND (reference sequence). Unmatched junction bases numbered 6, after V lost 5 bases and J lost 0 bases. The chain's CDR3 is CASSPLAANSYEQYF. The CDR3 DNA follows: TGTGCCAGTAGTCCACTAGCGGCGAACTCCTACGAGCAGTACTTC.

The chain employs TRBV5-1 and TRBJ2-5; D remains ambiguous. V was shortened by 0 bases and J by 2 bases, with 14 bases between the two germline ends. The germline V gene has CDR1 SGHRS and CDR2 YFSETQ. This CDR3 contains 16 residues. DNA of the CDR3: TGCGCCAGCAGCTTGGGACCCCTAGACCAACAAGAGACCCAGTACTTC. Translation: CASSLGPLDQQETQYF.

This chain uses TRBV2 with TRBJ2-1, with D possibly being TRBD2 (7 bases). The germline V gene has CDR1 SNHLY and CDR2 FYNNEI. Trimming took off 3 bases at V and 4 bases at J, with 19 bases between the two ends. The CDR3 contains 17 residues. The CDR3 loop reads CASSDGGGPGIYNEQFF. DNA for the CDR3: TGTGCCAGCAGTGATGGCGGGGGCCCGGGGATATACAATGAGCAGTTCTTC.

The chain is built from TRBV15 and TRBJ2-7; D is ambiguous. The CDR3 contains 16 residues. Trimming shortened V by 0 bases and J by 0 bases, and 12 bases separated the two germline ends. From germline, CDR1 is LNHNV and CDR2 YYDKDF (reference sequence). The CDR3 is CATSRDRGKGSYEQYF. The CDR3 region has the DNA TGTGCCACCAGCAGAGATCGTGGCAAGGGCTCCTACGAGCAGTACTTC.